This T cell receptor (beta chain) was identified during a study of cytomegalovirus exposure and HLA in healthy donors. The CDR3 sequence is 19 residues long. CDR1 SGHVS and CDR2 FQNEAQ come from the germline V gene. Trimming took off 1 base at V and 6 bases at J, with 26 bases between the two ends. Primers included in the PCR were 60 Vbeta and 13 Jbeta primers. Repertoires were generated with immunoSEQ multiplex PCR, while TCRdb's copy carries only in-frame clones and drops some. In the table there are tens of thousands of clones, roughly 70% of which are singletons. The gene calls are TRBV7-8 and TRBJ2-3; a weak D match, TRBD2 (7 bases). This clonotype originated in a woman aged 50 to 60 in good health and CMV-seropositive. Sequenced material: PBMCs. The CDR3 region has the DNA TGTGCCAGCAGCTTAGTGGGGGGGCCTCTTGGGGCCCTGTCTGATACGCAGTATTTT. Translation: CASSLVGGPLGALSDTQYF. The whole variable domain, remainder taken from reference TRBV7-8 and TRBJ2-3, is GAGVSQSPRYKVAKRGQDVALRCDPISGHVSLFWYQQALGQGPEFLTYFQNEAQLDKSGLPSDRFFAERPEGSVSTLKIQRTQQEDSAVYLCASSLVGGPLGALSDTQYFGPGTRLTVL.